The sequence of this TCR beta chain was determined in a study of control samples from healthy donors and cancer patients. Profiled with immunoSEQ multiplex PCR; TCRdb holds only in-frame clones, not every one. There are some 140,000 clones in the sample; over 85% occur only once, and 11% lies in the top ten. This clone has a handful of counts. The germline V gene encodes CDR1 ENHRY and CDR2 SYGVKD. This CDR3 is 13 amino acids long. V lost 6 bases and J 4 bases, leaving 11 bases between the germline ends. The source material was blood. This sequence joins TRBV10-3 and TRBJ2-3, with D unclear. This TCR was sampled from a man aged 25 to 40 in good health. DNA of the CDR3: TGTGCCATCAGCTTGGACGGTTCAGATACGCAGTATTTT. It translates to CAISLDGSDTQYF.